Given below is one TCR beta chain in context. What it binds is unknown. The record originates from a study of CXCR3-negative and CXCR3-positive naive CD8 T cells. Study-level results: CXCR3-expressing naive cells carried TRB CDR3s more hydrophobic than those of CXCR3-negative naive cells.

In germline, CDR1 is SQVTM, CDR2 ANQGSEA. CDR3 size: 11 residues. The study made its TRB cDNA libraries by 5' RACE, adding UMI labels. From its re-call of the 5' RACE reads, TCRdb lists each CDR3 protein once, without DNA. This repertoire comprises tens of thousands of distinct CDR3 sequences; its ten largest clones make up approximately 0.5%. The source material was naive CXCR3+ CD8+ T cells from blood. The subset denotes: CD45RO-CCR7+CD27+CD95- naive CD8+ T cells expressing CXCR3 (TNR3+). V usage is TRBV29-1 and J usage is TRBJ2-7. The TCR originated in a human donor in good health. Some clones in this sample may be carry-over from other donors' samples. CDR3 in amino acids: CSVYDTYEQYF.